The present entry profiles one T cell receptor (beta chain) with its context. The target antigen is unknown. This sample was taken from a study of OX40 agonist ivuxolimab in advanced cancers. Across the study: Hepatocellular carcinoma, melanoma, renal cell or head and neck cancer was diagnosed in the dose-escalation patients. Subjects had a mean age of around 60 years, with a range of 23 to 79; roughly 80% were male. Study-wide results and limits: The study observed clonal expansion of CD4+ and CD8+ blood T cells by week 6 at 0.1 to 3.0 mg/kg. Low normalized clonal expansion also occurred in some nonresponding patients.

Using immunoSEQ multiplex PCR, the repertoire was profiled, and TCRdb retains in-frame clones only, with some absent. The top ten clones hold over 1.3% of a sample with approximately 58,000 clones, 82% of them seen once. The CDR3 consists of 12 residues. Germline CDR1 is SNHLY and CDR2 is FYNNEI. Trimming cost V 11 bases and J 5 bases; bases outside gene matches: 8. The receptor was derived from an adult with an advanced solid tumor such as melanoma, head and neck, liver or kidney cancer. Sequencing was performed on CD4+ or CD8+ T cells sorted from blood, taken in a trial of the OX40 agonist ivuxolimab. The V call is TRBV2, the J call TRBJ1-2; 7 bases fit TRBD1. CDR3 nucleotides: TGTGCCGGACGGACAGGCCTATATGGCTACACCTTC. Amino acids: CAGRTGLYGYTF.